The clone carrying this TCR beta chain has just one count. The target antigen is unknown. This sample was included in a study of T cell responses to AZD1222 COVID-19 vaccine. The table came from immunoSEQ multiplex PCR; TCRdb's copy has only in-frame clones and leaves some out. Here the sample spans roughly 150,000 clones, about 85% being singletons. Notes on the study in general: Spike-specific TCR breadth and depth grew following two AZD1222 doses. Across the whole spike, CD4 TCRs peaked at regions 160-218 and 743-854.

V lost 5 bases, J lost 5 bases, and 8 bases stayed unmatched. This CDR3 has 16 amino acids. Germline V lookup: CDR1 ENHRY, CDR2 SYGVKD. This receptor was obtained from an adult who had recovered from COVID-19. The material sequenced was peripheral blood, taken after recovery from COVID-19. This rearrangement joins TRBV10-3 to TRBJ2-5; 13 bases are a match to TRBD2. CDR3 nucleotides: TGTGCCATCAGTCAAACTAGCGGGAGGGCCGAGGAGACCCAGTACTTC. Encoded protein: CAISQTSGRAEETQYF.